The clone carrying this TCR beta chain was seen only a few times. This record belongs to a study of T-cell reconstitution after alpha-beta-depleted transplantation in children. Preparation of the TCRbeta library involved a method that used unique molecular identifiers. One entry per CDR3 protein, called by TCRdb with MiXCR from the PCR reads. Found here are just under 550,000 distinct CDR3 sequences, about a sixth of them singletons; the top ten hold roughly 3.3%. The germline V gene has CDR1 KGHSH and CDR2 LQKENI. V lost 3 bases, J lost 6 bases, and 18 bases lay in between. The length of the CDR3 is 15 residues.

Sequenced here: PBMCs from the stem cell graft donor, sampled from the stem cell graft. The chain is built from TRBV18 and TRBJ2-7; D is perhaps TRBD2 (6 bases). The origin of this receptor is a human donor who donated a stem cell graft to a child with acute lymphoblastic leukemia. CDR3 coding DNA: TGTGCCAGCTCACCGGGGGGAAAACTTCTGGGCGAGCAGTACTTC. Translating it yields CASSPGGKLLGEQYF.